The 28 T cell receptor beta chains below were found in one sample sequenced in a study of PD-1 blockade in classical Hodgkin lymphoma. In every patient, relapse followed autologous stem cell transplantation, while exposure to brentuximab vedotin differed. CD4+ T cells were purified from thawed PBMCs by magnetic negative selection. Assay: immunoSEQ multiplex PCR; the TCRdb copy retains only in-frame clones and omits some. The table lists roughly 31,000 clones, approximately 83% of them singletons, with more than 2% in the top ten. Specimen: CD4+ T cells from blood, collected at baseline. These receptors originate from a human donor with classical Hodgkin lymphoma.

This clone was detected a few times. The chain links TRBV29-1 to TRBJ1-2; the D is unclear. Germline V gene sequence: CDR1 SQVTM, CDR2 ANQGSEA. Between the trimmed V and J ends, which lost 3 bases and 5 bases, there was a span of 4 bases. This CDR3 has 10 amino acids. DNA for the CDR3: TGCAGCGTTGACGGGTATGGCTACACCTTC. Its translation is CSVDGYGYTF. Supplemented by reference TRBV29-1 and TRBJ1-2, the full variable domain reads SAVISQKPSRDICQRGTSLTIQCQVDSQVTMMFWYRQQPGQSLTLIATANQGSEATYESGFVIDKFPISRPNLTFSTLTVSNMSPEDSSIYLCSVDGYGYTFGSGTRLTVV.

The gene calls are TRBV29-1 and TRBJ2-2; 11 bases match TRBD2. The CDR3 loop spans 16 amino acids. V shed 7 bases and J 5 bases; nucleotides not matched to a gene: 12. CDR1 and CDR2 (germline): SQVTM, ANQGSEA. The CDR3 here is CSGGLAGHLGTGELFF. CDR3 in DNA: TGCAGCGGAGGACTAGCGGGCCACTTGGGTACCGGGGAGCTGTTTTTT.

This chain uses TRBV27 with TRBJ2-5; 8 nucleotides align to TRBD2. The CDR3 consists of 14 residues. Trimming removed 7 bases from V and 5 bases from J; junction bases left unmatched: 9. CDR1 and CDR2 from the germline V gene are MNHEY and SMNVEV (reference sequence). CDR3 sequence reads: CASKDGRAAETQYF. The CDR3 DNA reads as TGTGCCAGCAAGGACGGGAGGGCCGCGGAGACCCAGTACTTC.

The chain combines TRBV4-2 with TRBJ2-4; maybe TRBD1 (5 bases). The germline V gene encodes CDR1 LGHNA and CDR2 YNFKEQ. Trimming took 0 bases from V and 0 from J, leaving 9 bases between them. This CDR3 is 16 amino acids long. CDR3 loop: CASSQDGATAKNIQYF. The CDR3 DNA follows: TGTGCCAGCAGCCAAGATGGGGCGACAGCCAAAAACATTCAGTACTTC.

The V gene is TRBV6-9, the J gene TRBJ2-3; 7 nucleotides align to TRBD1. V lost 5 bases and J lost 2; bases outside the gene matches: 7. Germline V gene sequence: CDR1 MNHGY, CDR2 SVAAGI. The CDR3 is 15 residues long. The CDR3 DNA reads as TGTGCCAGCAGTCGACAGGGCCCTACCACAGATACGCAGTATTTT. Residues: CASSRQGPTTDTQYF.

The chain joins TRBV27 to TRBJ2-7; 12 positions agree with TRBD1. The CDR3 has 18 amino acids. Germline V CDR1 and CDR2: MNHEY, SMNVEV (reference sequence). After removal of 2 bases from V and 7 bases from J, the junction contained 15 bases not matched to a gene. CDR3 sequence reads: CASSLGWQSGTGGGEQYF. In DNA, the CDR3 is TGTGCCAGCAGTTTAGGCTGGCAATCTGGGACAGGGGGCGGAGAGCAGTACTTC.

V usage is TRBV11-1 and J usage is TRBJ2-7; tentatively, D is TRBD1 (5 bases). Germline CDR1 SGHAT, CDR2 FQDESV (reference sequence). The CDR3 is made up of 15 amino acids. V was shortened by 5 bases and J by 4 bases, with 18 bases between the two germline ends. CDR3 sequence: CASSARAGLNYEQYF. CDR3 nucleotide sequence: TGTGCCAGCAGCGCTAGGGCAGGGTTGAATTACGAGCAGTACTTC.

This sequence joins TRBV7-2 and TRBJ2-2; TRBD2 is a possible D gene (6 bases). This CDR3 has 16 amino acids. In germline, CDR1 is SGHTA, CDR2 FQGNSA. The ends were cut back, 5 bases at V and 7 bases at J, with 20 bases in the middle. CDR3 loop: CASSVLATGVIGELFF. The CDR3 coding sequence is TGTGCCAGCAGCGTCTTAGCTACGGGGGTCATCGGGGAGCTGTTTTTT.

This chain connects TRBV5-8 to TRBJ2-7; 8 nucleotides match TRBD2. V lost 4 bases and J lost 3; bases outside the gene matches: 6. Germline values: CDR1 SGHTS, CDR2 YDEGEE. The CDR3 has 14 residues. The CDR3 reads CASSPWGLDYEQYF. CDR3 nucleotides: TGTGCCAGCAGCCCGTGGGGACTAGACTACGAGCAGTACTTC. Using reference TRBV5-8 and TRBJ2-7 for the parts outside the CDR3, the full variable domain is EAGVTQSPTHLIKTRGQQATLRCSPISGHTSVYWYQQALGLGLQFLLWYDEGEERNRGNFPPRFSGRQFPNYSSELNVNALELEDSALYLCASSPWGLDYEQYFGPGTRLTVT.

The rearrangement joins TRBV30 to TRBJ2-5; 10 bases agree with TRBD2. Unmatched junction bases numbered 9, after V lost 0 bases and J lost 2 bases. The CDR3 covers 17 residues. CDR1 and CDR2 (germline): GTSNPN, SVGIG (reference sequence). The CDR3 sequence: CAWSVRRGLAKQETQYF. The CDR3 nucleotides are TGTGCCTGGAGTGTCCGGCGGGGACTAGCGAAGCAAGAGACCCAGTACTTC.

The rearrangement links TRBV29-1 to TRBJ2-1; 8 bases are a match to TRBD2. Trimming removed 6 bases from V and 1 base from J; junction bases left unmatched: 8. The CDR3 has 15 residues. The germline V gene encodes CDR1 SQVTM and CDR2 ANQGSEA. The CDR3 coding sequence is TGCAGCGTAAGAACTAGCGGCGGGTCCTACAATGAGCAGTTCTTC. Protein sequence: CSVRTSGGSYNEQFF.

The chain links TRBV5-4 to TRBJ2-3, with 9 bases matching TRBD2. The germline CDR1 and CDR2 sequences are SGHNT and YYREEE (reference sequence). Germline trimming cut 0 bases from V and 0 bases from J; bases unmatched to any gene: 5. The CDR3 runs 17 residues. The CDR3 DNA sequence: TGTGCCAGCAGCTTGGGACTAGCGGCCTCTAGCACAGATACGCAGTATTTT. This encodes CASSLGLAASSTDTQYF.

The chain has TRBV5-1 and TRBJ2-1; 7 bases are shared with TRBD2. V gave up 0 bases and J gave up 9 bases; unmatched junction bases: 9. The germline V gene has CDR1 SGHRS and CDR2 YFSETQ. The CDR3 runs to 15 residues. CDR3 sequence reads: CASSLGGGPWVEQFF. As DNA, the CDR3 is TGCGCCAGCAGCTTGGGGGGAGGGCCTTGGGTTGAGCAGTTCTTC.

This clone was picked up a small number of times. This chain links TRBV25-1 with TRBJ1-2; D gene ambiguous. V lost 8 bases, J lost 8 bases, and 21 bases lay in between. CDR1 MGHDK and CDR2 SYGVNS come from the germline V gene. This CDR3 has 14 amino acids. The CDR3: CASPHGFWVWGYTF. The CDR3 DNA sequence: TGTGCCAGCCCCCACGGGTTCTGGGTATGGGGCTACACCTTC.

The chain joins TRBV5-5 to TRBJ1-1; possible D gene TRBD1, 6 bases. Germline V gene lookup returns CDR1 SGHKS and CDR2 YYEKEE (reference sequence). The CDR3 contains 14 residues. The V gene lost 4 bases and the J gene lost 1 base, with 11 bases spanning the gap. The CDR3 region has the DNA TGTGCCAGCAGCCAGGGGAGTACGAACACTGAAGCTTTCTTT. It yields the protein CASSQGSTNTEAFF.

This sequence joins TRBV7-2 and TRBJ2-7, with D possibly being TRBD1 or TRBD2 (5 bases each). V gave up 7 bases and J gave up 3 bases, with 22 bases separating them. Germline V gene lookup returns CDR1 SGHTA and CDR2 FQGNSA. This CDR3 spans 16 amino acids. The CDR3 DNA is TGTGCCAGCACTTTGGGACCCCCCGAGCAGGGCTACGAGCAGTACTTC. Its translation: CASTLGPPEQGYEQYF.

The CDR3 coding sequence is TGTGCCAGCAGCCGGGAGCAAGGGAATAATTCACCCCTCCACTTT. It is translated as CASSREQGNNSPLHF. The chain joins TRBV4-2 to TRBJ1-6, with no clear D. With 4 bases removed from V and 5 bases from J, the gap between germline ends came to 12 bases. This CDR3 has 15 amino acids. The germline gives CDR1 LGHNA, CDR2 YNFKEQ.

The chain carries TRBV9 and TRBJ1-3; D remains unclear. The V gene lost 0 bases and the J gene lost 0 bases, with 1 base spanning the gap. CDR1 SGDLS and CDR2 YYNGEE come from the germline V gene. The CDR3 is 13 amino acids. CDR3: CASSVGSGNTIYF. CDR3 nucleotide sequence: TGTGCCAGCAGCGTAGGCTCTGGAAACACCATATATTTT.

The rearrangement uses TRBV6-5 and TRBJ1-4; perhaps TRBD1 as D (6 bases). Trimming removed 2 bases at V and 8 bases at J, with 9 bases between. Germline assignment: CDR1 MNHEY and CDR2 SVGAGI. This CDR3 spans 13 amino acids. The CDR3 sequence: CASSYNRVEKLFF. The CDR3 coding sequence is TGTGCCAGCAGTTACAACAGGGTGGAAAAACTGTTTTTT.

The chain recombines TRBV30 with TRBJ2-1; possibly TRBD1 for D (5 bases). The germline CDR1 and CDR2 sequences are GTSNPN and SVGIG (reference sequence). V lost 4 bases, J lost 6 bases, and 19 bases lay in between. The CDR3 sequence is 15 residues long. Here the CDR3 DNA reads TGTGCCTGGACCCCGCGAAGCCTCGACAGCAATGAGCAGTTCTTC. This encodes CAWTPRSLDSNEQFF.

Only a few counts were recorded for this clone. The CDR3 DNA reads TGTGCCAGCATAGTTAATGGGAACACTGAAGCTTTCTTT. Protein product: CASIVNGNTEAFF. The J gene is TRBJ1-1, the V gene TRBV28; D gene unclear. CDR1 and CDR2 (germline): MDHEN, SYDVKM. Between the trimmed V and J ends, which lost 7 bases and 1 base, there was a span of 10 bases. The CDR3 has 13 amino acids.

This clone was detected only a few times. V and J are TRBV6-1 and TRBJ1-5; a possible D gene is TRBD1 (6 bases). This CDR3 region has 14 residues. Germline CDR1 is MNHNS and CDR2 is SASEGT. Trimming took 6 bases from V and 6 from J, leaving 15 bases between them. The CDR3 DNA reads as TGTGCCAGCAGAGATCGCCAGGGGTTTCAGCCCCAGCATTTT. Translation gives CASRDRQGFQPQHF.

The chain recombines TRBV7-2 with TRBJ1-2; a possible D gene is TRBD1 (6 bases). The CDR3 runs 14 residues. V lost 6 bases to trimming and J lost 8 bases, with 19 bases between them. CDR1 and CDR2 from the germline V gene are SGHTA and FQGNSA. The CDR3 protein is CASRSDSGAGGYTF. CDR3 DNA: TGTGCCAGCAGGTCGGACAGTGGGGCGGGAGGCTACACCTTC.

V is TRBV4-1 and J is TRBJ1-5, with unresolved D. The CDR3 covers 16 residues. Germline V gene lookup returns CDR1 MGHRA and CDR2 YSYEKL. Trimming stripped 2 bases from V and 0 bases from J, with 11 bases between. CDR3 sequence: CASSQLRVDSNQPQHF. CDR3 coding DNA: TGCGCCAGCAGCCAATTAAGGGTTGATAGCAATCAGCCCCAGCATTTT.

CDR3 nucleotide sequence: TGCGCCAGCAGTGATGCGGCCTGGGCTTTCTTT. Translated, it gives CASSDAAWAFF. The rearrangement links TRBV10-2 to TRBJ1-1; D is unclear. CDR1 WSHSY and CDR2 SAAADI come from the germline V gene. V was clipped by 3 bases and J by 11 bases, with 10 bases between them. The CDR3 has 11 residues.

The J gene is TRBJ2-1, the V gene TRBV10-3, with 13 bases identical to TRBD2. CDR3 size: 15 residues. CDR1 and CDR2 (germline): ENHRY, SYGVKD. V trimming: 4 bases; J trimming: 6 bases; junction bases outside the gene matches: 3. CDR3: CAISAGLAGVNEQFF. CDR3 coding DNA: TGTGCCATCAGTGCTGGACTAGCGGGAGTCAATGAGCAGTTCTTC.

The chain carries TRBV4-2 and TRBJ1-2, with TRBD1 matching over 7 bases. Germline V lookup: CDR1 LGHNA, CDR2 YNFKEQ. V shed 1 base and J 5 bases; nucleotides not matched to a gene: 10. This CDR3 spans 16 amino acids. The CDR3 spells CASSQAEGQIRYGYTF. The CDR3 DNA reads as TGTGCCAGCAGCCAAGCCGAGGGACAGATTAGATATGGCTACACCTTC.

This rearrangement joins TRBV15 to TRBJ2-1; 7 nucleotides match TRBD2. The V gene end was trimmed by 1 base and the J gene end by 3 bases; junction bases not matched to a gene: 15. The CDR3 is made up of 19 amino acids. The germline gives CDR1 LNHNV, CDR2 YYDKDF (reference sequence). The CDR3 DNA is TGTGCCACCAGCAGAGTAATTCTGCGATCGAGCGGGATCTACAATGAGCAGTTCTTC. Protein product: CATSRVILRSSGIYNEQFF.